The entry below gives a single T cell receptor (beta chain) sequence along with its context. The antigen is undetermined. CDR1 is MDHEN, CDR2 SYDVKM, per germline. J lost 6 bases, V lost 10 bases, and 9 bases had no gene match. The CDR3 length is 13 residues. These data belong to a study of cytomegalovirus exposure and HLA in healthy donors. Whole-study findings and limits: Later work associated fewer than 20,000 TCR beta sequences with HLA alleles at 0.05 false discovery rate. Follow-up analysis later connected one missense variant in DCLRE1C with trimming of TCR beta V- and J-genes. Published work reported that the classifier diagnosed cytomegalovirus status with high specificity and sensitivity.

The PCR employed 60 Vbeta primers together with 13 Jbeta primers. Here immunoSEQ multiplex PCR was the method, and the copy in TCRdb shows in-frame clones only, minus some. The table lists some 44,000 clones, about 90% of them singletons. The sequence was obtained from a woman aged 40 to 50 in good health and CMV-seropositive. V usage is TRBV28 and J usage is TRBJ2-4; the match to TRBD2 covers 7 bases. Sequenced: PBMCs. CDR3 nucleotide sequence: TGTGCCACCGCGCGGGAGACTCGAAACATTCAGTACTTC. Translation: CATARETRNIQYF. Full variable domain (remainder filled in from reference TRBV28 and TRBJ2-4): DVKVTQSSRYLVKRTGEKVFLECVQDMDHENMFWYRQDPGLGLRLIYFSYDVKMKEKGDIPEGYSVSREKKERFSLILESASTNQTSMYLCATARETRNIQYFGAGTRLSVL.